This T cell receptor beta chain was identified during a study of blood T cell repertoires in COVID-19. For the study at large: The samples span acute and convalescent COVID-19 from the United States, Italy and Spain. PBMCs, B-cell-depleted T cells, or T cells provided the cDNA or gDNA that made up the material.

The CDR3 runs 15 residues. Germline values: CDR1 SGDLS, CDR2 YYNGEE. The V end was cut by 2 bases, the J end by 5 bases, with 13 bases between. How the authors handled the data: Reference gene primer amplification yielded estimated nucleated cell counts. Here immunoSEQ multiplex PCR was the method, and the copy in TCRdb shows in-frame clones only, minus some. For V, J and clone size, that table is used; D and trimming come from the DNA. This table has about 49,000 clones, 90% to 95% appearing once. The genes are TRBV9 and TRBJ2-2, with D possibly TRBD2 on 6 matching bases. The receptor was isolated from a human donor in a cohort sampled during active COVID-19. The material sequenced was peripheral blood. CDR3 in amino acids: CASSVRGALTGELFF. CDR3 DNA sequence: TGTGCCAGCAGCGTGCGCGGGGCGTTGACCGGGGAGCTGTTTTTT.